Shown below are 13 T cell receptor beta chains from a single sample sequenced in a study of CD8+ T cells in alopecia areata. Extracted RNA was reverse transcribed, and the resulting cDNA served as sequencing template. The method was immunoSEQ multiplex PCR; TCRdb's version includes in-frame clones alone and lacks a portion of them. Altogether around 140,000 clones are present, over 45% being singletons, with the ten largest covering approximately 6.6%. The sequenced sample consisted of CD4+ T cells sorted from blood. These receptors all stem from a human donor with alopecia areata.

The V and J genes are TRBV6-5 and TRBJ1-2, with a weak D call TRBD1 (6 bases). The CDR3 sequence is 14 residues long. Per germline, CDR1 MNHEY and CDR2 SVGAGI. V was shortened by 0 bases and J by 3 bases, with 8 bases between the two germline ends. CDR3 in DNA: TGTGCCAGCAGTTACTCGGGGGGCGACTATGGCTACACCTTC. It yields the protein CASSYSGGDYGYTF.

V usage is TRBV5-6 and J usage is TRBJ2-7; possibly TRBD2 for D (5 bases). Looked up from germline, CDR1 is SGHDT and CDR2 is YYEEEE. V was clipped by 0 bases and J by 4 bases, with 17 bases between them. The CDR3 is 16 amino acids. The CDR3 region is CASSLASEGRDYEQYF. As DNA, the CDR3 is TGTGCCAGCAGCTTGGCCTCTGAAGGGAGAGATTACGAGCAGTACTTC.

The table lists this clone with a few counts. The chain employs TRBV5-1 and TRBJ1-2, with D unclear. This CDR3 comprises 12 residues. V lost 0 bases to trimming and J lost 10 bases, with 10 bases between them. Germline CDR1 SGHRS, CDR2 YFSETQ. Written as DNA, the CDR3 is TGCGCCAGCAGCTTGGACGATCCTGTCTACACCTTC. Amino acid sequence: CASSLDDPVYTF.

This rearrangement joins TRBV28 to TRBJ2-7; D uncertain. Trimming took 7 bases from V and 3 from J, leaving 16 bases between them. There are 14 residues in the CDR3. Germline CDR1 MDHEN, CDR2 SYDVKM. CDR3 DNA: TGTGCCAGCACTCCCGGGTCCTCCTACTACGAGCAGTACTTC. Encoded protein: CASTPGSSYYEQYF.

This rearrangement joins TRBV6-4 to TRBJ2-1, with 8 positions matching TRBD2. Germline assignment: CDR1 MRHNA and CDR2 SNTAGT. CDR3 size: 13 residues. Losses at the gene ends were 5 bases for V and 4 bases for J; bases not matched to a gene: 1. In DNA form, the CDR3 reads TGTGCCAGCAGTAGCGGGAGTTACAATGAGCAGTTCTTC. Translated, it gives CASSSGSYNEQFF.

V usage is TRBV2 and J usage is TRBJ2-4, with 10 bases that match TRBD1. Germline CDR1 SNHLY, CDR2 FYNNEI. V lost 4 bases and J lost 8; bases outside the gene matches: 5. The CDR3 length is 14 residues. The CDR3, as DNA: TGTGCCAGCAGTGTATCGGGACAGGGGCACATTCAGTACTTC. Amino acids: CASSVSGQGHIQYF.

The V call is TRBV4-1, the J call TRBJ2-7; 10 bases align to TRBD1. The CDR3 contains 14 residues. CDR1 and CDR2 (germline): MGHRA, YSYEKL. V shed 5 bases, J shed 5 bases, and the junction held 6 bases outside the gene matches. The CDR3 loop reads CASSTRTGGNEQYF. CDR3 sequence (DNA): TGCGCCAGCAGCACACGGACAGGGGGAAACGAGCAGTACTTC.

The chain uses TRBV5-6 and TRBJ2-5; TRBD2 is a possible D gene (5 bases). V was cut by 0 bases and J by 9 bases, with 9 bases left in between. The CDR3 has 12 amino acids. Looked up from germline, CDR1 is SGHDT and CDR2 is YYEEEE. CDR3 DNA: TGTGCCAGCAGCTTGGGGAGAGGGTCCCAGTACTTC. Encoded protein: CASSLGRGSQYF.

DNA for the CDR3: TGTGCCAGCACCCTCCCAGCCCCCTACAATGAGCAGTTCTTC. This codes for CASTLPAPYNEQFF. This chain uses TRBV28 with TRBJ2-1, with no clear D. CDR3 length: 14 residues. Germline loops: CDR1 MDHEN, CDR2 SYDVKM. The germline V and J ends were trimmed by 7 bases and 2 bases, with 12 bases remaining between them.

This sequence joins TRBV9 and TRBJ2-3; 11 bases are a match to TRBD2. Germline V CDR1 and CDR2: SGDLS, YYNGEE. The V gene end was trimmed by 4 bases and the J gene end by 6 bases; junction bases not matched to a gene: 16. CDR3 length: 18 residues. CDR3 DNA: TGTGCCAGCAGCCCGCGGGGTCGGGGACTAGCGGTTCAGGATACGCAGTATTTT. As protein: CASSPRGRGLAVQDTQYF.

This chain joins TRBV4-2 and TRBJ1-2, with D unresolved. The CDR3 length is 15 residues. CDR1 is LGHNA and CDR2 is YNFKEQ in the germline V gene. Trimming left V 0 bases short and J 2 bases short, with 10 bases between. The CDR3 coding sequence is TGTGCCAGCAGCCAAGATCTGCTGGAAAACTATGGCTACACCTTC. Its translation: CASSQDLLENYGYTF.

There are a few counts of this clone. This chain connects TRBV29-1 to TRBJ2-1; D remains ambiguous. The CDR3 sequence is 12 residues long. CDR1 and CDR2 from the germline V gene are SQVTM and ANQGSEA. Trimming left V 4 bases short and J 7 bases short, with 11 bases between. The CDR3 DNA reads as TGCAGCGTTGGCCGGAGTCTTAATGAGCAGTTCTTC. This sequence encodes CSVGRSLNEQFF.

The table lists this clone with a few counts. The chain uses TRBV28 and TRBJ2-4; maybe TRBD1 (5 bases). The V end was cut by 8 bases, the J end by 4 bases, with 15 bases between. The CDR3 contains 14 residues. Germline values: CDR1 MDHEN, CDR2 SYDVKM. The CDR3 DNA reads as TGTGCCAGCCTTTCTGACAGAGTAAAAAACATTCAGTACTTC. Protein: CASLSDRVKNIQYF.